The TCR beta chain described here comes from a study of tumor-infiltrating lymphocytes in oesophageal squamous cell carcinoma. TCRdb re-called the PCR reads through MiXCR, storing one row per CDR3 protein. Counted here are under 15,000 distinct CDR3 sequences, 45% to 60% occurring once; the ten biggest clones make up roughly an eighth. This CDR3 has 16 amino acids. CDR1 SGHTA and CDR2 FQGNSA come from the germline V gene. The V and J ends lost 2 bases and 2 bases, in that order; junction bases with no gene match: 7. The specimen sequenced was blood. The V and J genes are TRBV7-2 and TRBJ2-3, with 7 bases lining up with TRBD2. The receptor's source is a female donor with esophageal squamous cell carcinoma. The CDR3 is CASSLRSAGATDTQYF. CDR3 DNA sequence: TGTGCCAGCAGCTTACGGTCGGCGGGAGCCACAGATACGCAGTATTTT.